A selection of T cell receptor beta chains follows, all from one sample in a study of T cell responses to AZD1222 COVID-19 vaccine. TCRdb's copy holds only in-frame clones and misses some; the assay was immunoSEQ multiplex PCR. The table records roughly 130,000 clones, around 90% of them present only once. Sequenced here: peripheral blood, sampled on day 0 of AZD1222 vaccination. The origin of the receptors is an adult in good health. The CDR3 runs from the conserved cysteine through the conserved F or W. A D gene is named only where the DNA matches it firmly. Clone size is shown for a subset of rows, as once, few, many or a class of expanded clone.

v_gene: TRBV6-4
abundance: few
d_gene: .
j_gene: TRBJ1-5
CDR3nt: TGTGCCAGCAGTGACTCGCAGGGGCAGCCCCAGCATTTT
CDR3aa: CASSDSQGQPQHF

v_gene: TRBV7-8
abundance: few
d_gene: TRBD1
j_gene: TRBJ1-2
CDR3nt: TGTGCCAGCAGCCTAGTGGGACAGGGCGTTGAGGGGGGCTACACCTTC
CDR3aa: CASSLVGQGVEGGYTF

v_gene: TRBV6-5
abundance: .
d_gene: .
j_gene: TRBJ1-6
CDR3nt: TGTGCCAGCAGTCCGGGACACAGTAATTCACCCCTCCACTTT
CDR3aa: CASSPGHSNSPLHF

v_gene: TRBV28
abundance: .
d_gene: .
j_gene: TRBJ1-3
CDR3nt: TGTGCCAGCAGTTTGGGAAAATCTGGAAACACCATATATTTT
CDR3aa: CASSLGKSGNTIYF

v_gene: TRBV6-5
abundance: .
d_gene: .
j_gene: TRBJ1-6
CDR3nt: TGTGCCAGCGGGACGGGGAATTCACCCCTCCACTTT
CDR3aa: CASGTGNSPLHF

v_gene: TRBV18
abundance: .
d_gene: TRBD1
j_gene: TRBJ2-6
CDR3nt: TGTGCCAGCTCACCACCGGGACAGGGGGTTTCTGGGGCCAACGTCCTGACTTTC
CDR3aa: CASSPPGQGVSGANVLTF

v_gene: TRBV18
abundance: once
d_gene: .
j_gene: TRBJ1-6
CDR3nt: TGTGCCAGCTCATCGGACGGAGGACAGCTACACTTT
CDR3aa: CASSSDGGQLHF

v_gene: TRBV5-1
abundance: .
d_gene: .
j_gene: TRBJ2-3
CDR3nt: TGCGCCAGCTCCTGGGCGGGGGCGGAAGATACGCAGTATTTT
CDR3aa: CASSWAGAEDTQYF

v_gene: TRBV6-5
abundance: .
d_gene: .
j_gene: TRBJ1-2
CDR3nt: TGTGCCAGCAGTTACGGCAGGCAGGAGGGCTACACCTTC
CDR3aa: CASSYGRQEGYTF

v_gene: TRBV7-2
abundance: .
d_gene: TRBD2
j_gene: TRBJ2-3
CDR3nt: TGTGCCAGCAGCCTAGATTCTAGACTAGCGGGGGGGGCAGATACGCAGTATTTT
CDR3aa: CASSLDSRLAGGADTQYF

v_gene: TRBV12-3/TRBV12-4
abundance: .
d_gene: .
j_gene: TRBJ1-2
CDR3nt: TGTGCCAGCAGTTGGGACGCAATCTATGGCTACACCTTC
CDR3aa: CASSWDAIYGYTF

v_gene: TRBV25-1
abundance: .
d_gene: .
j_gene: TRBJ1-2
CDR3nt: TGTGCCAGCAGTGAGGTAGGGGTTGGCTATGGCTACACCTTC
CDR3aa: CASSEVGVGYGYTF

v_gene: TRBV28
abundance: once
d_gene: .
j_gene: TRBJ1-6
CDR3nt: TGTGCCAGCAGTTTATGGGGGGCGGTTTCACCCCTCCACTTT
CDR3aa: CASSLWGAVSPLHF

v_gene: TRBV18
abundance: .
d_gene: .
j_gene: TRBJ2-3
CDR3nt: TGTGCCAGCTCACCCATTGTTAGCCGGGGGAGCACAGATACGCAGTATTTT
CDR3aa: CASSPIVSRGSTDTQYF

v_gene: TRBV28
abundance: .
d_gene: .
j_gene: TRBJ2-5
CDR3nt: TGTGCCAGCAGTTCGGTCGGCATTCAAGAGACCCAGTACTTC
CDR3aa: CASSSVGIQETQYF

v_gene: TRBV19
abundance: .
d_gene: .
j_gene: TRBJ2-6
CDR3nt: TGTGCCACCACCCCCGACGGGGGCCGGGGGGCCAACGTCCTGACTTTC
CDR3aa: CATTPDGGRGANVLTF

v_gene: TRBV5-1
abundance: .
d_gene: .
j_gene: TRBJ2-1
CDR3nt: TGCGCCAGCAGCTTGTCTAAGGGGAGCTCCTACAATGAGCAGTTCTTC
CDR3aa: CASSLSKGSSYNEQFF

v_gene: TRBV19
abundance: few
d_gene: .
j_gene: TRBJ1-4
CDR3nt: TGTGCCAGTAAACAATCCAACCGGTGGATTAATGAAAAACTGTTTTTT
CDR3aa: CASKQSNRWINEKLFF

v_gene: TRBV14
abundance: few
d_gene: .
j_gene: TRBJ1-4
CDR3nt: TGTGCCAGCAGCCAAGCGCGGGGTACTAATGAAAAACTGTTTTTT
CDR3aa: CASSQARGTNEKLFF

v_gene: TRBV12-3/TRBV12-4
abundance: .
d_gene: .
j_gene: TRBJ1-2
CDR3nt: TGTGCCAGCAGTTTCGGCGGATATGGCTACACCTTC
CDR3aa: CASSFGGYGYTF

v_gene: TRBV19
abundance: .
d_gene: .
j_gene: TRBJ1-2
CDR3nt: TGTGCCAGTTCCCGCGGGAGGACCAACTATGGCTACACCTTC
CDR3aa: CASSRGRTNYGYTF

v_gene: TRBV11-2
abundance: .
d_gene: TRBD2
j_gene: TRBJ2-2
CDR3nt: TGTGCCAGCAGCGACGGGACTAGCGGAAACACCGGGGAGCTGTTTTTT
CDR3aa: CASSDGTSGNTGELFF